Listed below are T cell receptor beta chains from one sample, sequenced in a study of T cells after yellow fever vaccination. Via MiXCR, TCRdb re-called the 5' RACE reads, giving one row per CDR3 protein. The data show about 120,000 distinct CDR3 sequences, roughly 15% seen once. Sequences were derived from CD8+ T cells sorted from PBMCs, sampled 5 days after the yellow fever booster vaccination. These TCRs come from a man aged 18 to 30 who received the YFV17D yellow fever vaccine. CDR3s include the opening cysteine and the closing phenylalanine or tryptophan. D genes are given only for firm matches. Some rows have no size entry. The others give once, few or many, or a class for an expanded clone.

CDR3nt | CDR3aa | v_gene | d_gene | j_gene | abundance
TGTGCCAGCAGTTTAGTGATCAGGCCCGGCACTGAAGCTTTCTTT | CASSLVIRPGTEAFF | TRBV12-3/TRBV12-4 | NA | TRBJ1-1 | few
TGTGCCAGCATCCCGACCGGGCCAGGGGGCCCCAATTACGGCACCGGGGAGCTGTTTTTT | CASIPTGPGGPNYGTGELFF | TRBV7-9 | TRBD1 | TRBJ2-2 | few
TGCAGTGCTAGAGAACTAGCGGGGTCAGATACGCAGTATTTT | CSARELAGSDTQYF | TRBV20-1 | TRBD2 | TRBJ2-3 | many
TGTGCCACCGCCCCGGGGAGTCCCTACGAGCAGTACTTC | CATAPGSPYEQYF | TRBV15 | NA | TRBJ2-7 | NA
TGTGCCATCAGTGAGTCGAGGTTAATCACAGATACGCAGTATTTT | CAISESRLITDTQYF | TRBV10-3 | NA | TRBJ2-3 | few
TGCGCCAGCAGCCAGACCGGGACAGGGAACTACGAGCAGTACTTC | CASSQTGTGNYEQYF | TRBV4-1 | TRBD1 | TRBJ2-7 | few
TGTGCCAGCAGCCCTGAAGGGCTAGCGGGGGACAATGAGCAGTTCTTC | CASSPEGLAGDNEQFF | TRBV7-6 | TRBD2 | TRBJ2-1 | NA
TGTGCCAGCAGCTCCCCGGCGGGACAAGAGACCCAGTACTTC | CASSSPAGQETQYF | TRBV7-9 | NA | TRBJ2-5 | few
TGTGCCAGCAGCAGCGGGACAGACGGGGAGCTGTTTTTT | CASSSGTDGELFF | TRBV7-9 | NA | TRBJ2-2 | few
TGTGCCAGCAGCTTAAGTGGGCCTGGGGCCAACGTCCTGACTTTC | CASSLSGPGANVLTF | TRBV7-9 | NA | TRBJ2-6 | NA
TGTGCCAGCAGCGAGGAGGGACACCAAGAGACCCAGTACTTC | CASSEEGHQETQYF | TRBV7-9 | NA | TRBJ2-5 | few
TGTGCCAGCAGAGATATTGGACATGCTGACACTGAAGCTTTCTTT | CASRDIGHADTEAFF | TRBV7-6 | NA | TRBJ1-1 | few
TGTGCCAGCAGTTTATCTGGGAACCCGTTAAACATTCAGTACTTC | CASSLSGNPLNIQYF | TRBV27 | NA | TRBJ2-4 | NA
TGCAGCGTGGGGCCGATAGGACAGAATGAAAAACTGTTTTTT | CSVGPIGQNEKLFF | TRBV29-1 | NA | TRBJ1-4 | NA
TGTGCCATCAGTGAGTCGGTAACCCCAGGAGTAGATACGCAGTATTTT | CAISESVTPGVDTQYF | TRBV10-3 | NA | TRBJ2-3 | few
TGCGCCAGCAGCTTGGCATGGGACAGCTCTGGAAACACCATATATTTT | CASSLAWDSSGNTIYF | TRBV5-1 | TRBD1 | TRBJ1-3 | few
TGTGCCAGCAGCTTGGACGGGAGACCTTATCAGCCCCAGCATTTT | CASSLDGRPYQPQHF | TRBV7-6 | NA | TRBJ1-5 | NA
TGCGCCAGCAGCCGGGGTGGTAGGGGGCGAATCAACACCGGGGAGCTGTTTTTT | CASSRGGRGRINTGELFF | TRBV4-3 | TRBD1 | TRBJ2-2 | NA
TGTGCCAGCAGCGCAACCGGACAGGGGGCCAATAAATATGGCTACACCTTC | CASSATGQGANKYGYTF | TRBV9 | TRBD1 | TRBJ1-2 | once
TGTGCCAGCTCATCCCGCGGAGCGGGGGGGCAGGGGCCAGATACGCAGTATTTT | CASSSRGAGGQGPDTQYF | TRBV18 | TRBD2 | TRBJ2-3 | NA
TGTGCCAGCAGTCTCGGAAGGGGGGGATATAGCAATCAGCCCCAGCATTTT | CASSLGRGGYSNQPQHF | TRBV6-6 | NA | TRBJ1-5 | NA
TGTGCCAGCAGCTCGTTCGGCACAGATACGCAGTATTTT | CASSSFGTDTQYF | TRBV7-2 | NA | TRBJ2-3 | few
TGCGCCAGCAGCCAGAGGGAATCTAGCGAAATCACAGATACGCAGTATTTT | CASSQRESSEITDTQYF | TRBV4-1 | NA | TRBJ2-3 | many
TGCGCCAGCAGCCAACGGGTTAACAGCCCTGGCTACACCTTC | CASSQRVNSPGYTF | TRBV4-1 | NA | TRBJ1-2 | many
TGTGCCAGCAGCCAAACGTTTGACTCCTACGAGCAGTACTTC | CASSQTFDSYEQYF | TRBV3-1 | NA | TRBJ2-7 | NA
TGTGCCAGCAGCGTTTCCTCGCGTGGCTACACCTTC | CASSVSSRGYTF | TRBV9 | NA | TRBJ1-2 | NA
TGCGCCAGCAGTACGGCTAGCGTAAGGACCTACAATGAGCAGTTCTTC | CASSTASVRTYNEQFF | TRBV5-1 | NA | TRBJ2-1 | many
TGTGCCAGCAGTTTCCTCGGGACGGAGGCCCCCAATGAGCAGTTCTTC | CASSFLGTEAPNEQFF | TRBV6-5 | NA | TRBJ2-1 | few
TGCAGTGCTAGCTTGGACAGGGTCCCGGATGGCTACACCTTC | CSASLDRVPDGYTF | TRBV20-1 | TRBD1 | TRBJ1-2 | many
TGTGCCAGCAGTCCCGGGACAGGGGACGAGCAGTACTTC | CASSPGTGDEQYF | TRBV6-2/TRBV6-3 | TRBD1 | TRBJ2-7 | NA
TGTGCCAGCAGCGAACAGGCGAGGACCGGGGAGCTGTTTTTT | CASSEQARTGELFF | TRBV11-2 | NA | TRBJ2-2 | few
TGCGCCAGCAGCCGAAACAGGGGCCCGAACACTGAAGCTTTCTTT | CASSRNRGPNTEAFF | TRBV4-3 | TRBD1 | TRBJ1-1 | few
TGCGCCAGCAGCCCGACGACAGGGAAGACTGAAGCTTTCTTT | CASSPTTGKTEAFF | TRBV4-1 | TRBD1 | TRBJ1-1 | few
TGTGCCAGCAGTCTACCGGGACAGGGACAAACCTATGGCTACACCTTC | CASSLPGQGQTYGYTF | TRBV7-2 | TRBD1 | TRBJ1-2 | many
TGCGCCAGCAGCCAAGATGGCCTAGCGGCCCGCACAGATACGCAGTATTTT | CASSQDGLAARTDTQYF | TRBV4-1 | TRBD2 | TRBJ2-3 | few
TGTGCCAGCAGTTTAGACGACGGGGATGAGCAGTTCTTC | CASSLDDGDEQFF | TRBV12-3/TRBV12-4 | NA | TRBJ2-1 | few
TGTGCCAGCAGCCCCCGCGGGGGGGGACACAGCTACGAGCAGTACTTC | CASSPRGGGHSYEQYF | TRBV5-4 | TRBD2 | TRBJ2-7 | few
TGTGCCAGCAGCCCCTGGGGGGGCACTGAAGCTTTCTTT | CASSPWGGTEAFF | TRBV9 | NA | TRBJ1-1 | few
TGTGCCAGCGGGACAGGGATTTTCCAAGAGACCCAGTACTTC | CASGTGIFQETQYF | TRBV12-3/TRBV12-4 | TRBD1 | TRBJ2-5 | many
TGCGCCAGCAGCTTGGCCCAGATCTCGGGGACCGGCGGGGAGCTGTTTTTT | CASSLAQISGTGGELFF | TRBV5-1 | NA | TRBJ2-2 | NA